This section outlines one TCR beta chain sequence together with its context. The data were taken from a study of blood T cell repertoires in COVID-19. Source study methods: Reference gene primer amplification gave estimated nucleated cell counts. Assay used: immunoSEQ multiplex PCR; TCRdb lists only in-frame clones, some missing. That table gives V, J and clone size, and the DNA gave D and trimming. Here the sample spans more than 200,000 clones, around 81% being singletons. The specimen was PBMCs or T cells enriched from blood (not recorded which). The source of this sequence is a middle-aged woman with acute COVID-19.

CDR3 in DNA: TGTGCCAGCAGCGTTGACAGGCAGGATTCACCCCTCCACTTT. It codes for CASSVDRQDSPLHF. V is TRBV2 and J is TRBJ1-6; D might be TRBD1 (6 bases). The CDR3 consists of 14 residues. V dropped 6 bases and J dropped 8 bases, with 14 bases sitting between them. The V gene's germline CDR1 is SNHLY and CDR2 FYNNEI.